A selection of T cell receptor beta chains follows, all from one sample in a study of cytomegalovirus exposure and HLA in healthy donors. Profiled with immunoSEQ multiplex PCR; TCRdb holds only in-frame clones, not every one. The sample includes some 120,000 clones, over 70% of them seen just once. Sequencing input: PBMCs. These receptors came from a man aged 18 to 29 in good health and CMV-seropositive. The CDR3 runs from the conserved cysteine through the conserved F or W. A D gene is named only where the DNA matches it firmly. The size field is filled for only some rows; it gives once, few, many or a size class.

size	V	D	J	DNA	CDR3
-	TRBV18	TRBD1	TRBJ2-4	TGTGCCAGCTCACCAAAACAGGGGAACATTCAGTACTTC	CASSPKQGNIQYF
few	TRBV30	-	TRBJ1-3	TGTGCCTGGAGTGACCGGTCAGGCTATTTGTCTGGAAACACCATATATTTT	CAWSDRSGYLSGNTIYF
few	TRBV30	-	TRBJ1-6	TGTGCCTGGAGCGCCGGGGAGGGAGACCTCCACTTT	CAWSAGEGDLHF
-	TRBV10-3	-	TRBJ2-5	TGTGCCATCAGTGAGTCTAGTGCTCTCCAAGAGACCCAGTACTTC	CAISESSALQETQYF
-	TRBV6-1	-	TRBJ2-3	TGTGCCAGCAGAGAAGTTACTAGCACAGATACGCAGTATTTT	CASREVTSTDTQYF
-	TRBV29-1	TRBD2	TRBJ2-7	TGCAGCGTTGCAGGGACTAGCGGGGGACTATCCTACGAGCAGTACTTC	CSVAGTSGGLSYEQYF
once	TRBV4-3	TRBD2	TRBJ2-3	TGCGCCAGCAGCCAGGACCTGGGGACTAGCGGGAGCCCAGATACGCAGTATTTT	CASSQDLGTSGSPDTQYF
-	TRBV5-6	TRBD1	TRBJ1-6	TGTGCCAGCAGCCGGGGACAGGGATTCTCACCCCTCCACTTT	CASSRGQGFSPLHF
-	TRBV4-1	-	TRBJ1-6	TGCGCCAGCAGCCAAGGAATAGGGGAATCTTCACCCCTCCACTTT	CASSQGIGESSPLHF
-	TRBV7-2	TRBD2	TRBJ2-4	TGTGCCAGCAGCTTAACTAGCGGGAGTGGGTCCAAAAACATTCAGTACTTC	CASSLTSGSGSKNIQYF
few	TRBV12-5	-	TRBJ1-1	TGTGCTAGTGGTTTAGGCAGGGGGAACACTGAAGCTTTCTTT	CASGLGRGNTEAFF
-	TRBV7-2	TRBD2	TRBJ2-5	TGTGCCAGCAGCTCGGGACTAGCGGCCAATCAAGAGACCCAGTACTTC	CASSSGLAANQETQYF
-	TRBV9	-	TRBJ2-1	TGTGCCAGCAGCGTAGGGAGCGGATCTTACAATGAGCAGTTCTTC	CASSVGSGSYNEQFF
-	TRBV5-1	TRBD2	TRBJ2-1	TGCGCCAGCAGCTTGGGGGGGGGTGAGCAGTTCTTC	CASSLGGGEQFF
-	TRBV29-1	-	TRBJ2-2	TGCAGCGTTGAATCGACAGGACTTTCGGCCGGGGAGCTGTTTTTT	CSVESTGLSAGELFF
-	TRBV5-1	-	TRBJ1-6	TGCGCCAGCAGCTCACCTGACGGAGGAAATTCACCCCTCCACTTT	CASSSPDGGNSPLHF
once	TRBV5-1	TRBD2	TRBJ2-7	TGCGCCAGCAGCTCACCTCCGGGACTAGCGGGACTTCCCCACGAGCAGTACTTC	CASSSPPGLAGLPHEQYF
-	TRBV19	TRBD2	TRBJ2-3	TGTGCCAGTAGTAGGGAGGGTAATACAGATACGCAGTATTTT	CASSREGNTDTQYF
-	TRBV11-2	-	TRBJ1-3	TGTGCCAGCCGGAGGCCCTACACTGGAAACACCATATATTTT	CASRRPYTGNTIYF
-	TRBV5-4	TRBD2	TRBJ2-1	TGTGCCAGCAGCTTGGGGACTAGCGGGGGGGTATACAATGAGCAGTTCTTC	CASSLGTSGGVYNEQFF
-	TRBV5-6	-	TRBJ2-5	TGTGCCAGCAGCTTTCTACAGGGAGTAAAGACCCAGTACTTC	CASSFLQGVKTQYF
-	TRBV7-9	TRBD2	TRBJ2-1	TGTGCCAGCAGCCTTCACGTAGCGGGAGTAGGCAATGAGCAGTTCTTC	CASSLHVAGVGNEQFF
-	TRBV21-1	-	TRBJ2-7	TGTGCCAGCAGCTTTCATTCCGAGCAGTACTTC	CASSFHSEQYF
-	TRBV6-1	-	TRBJ1-2	TGTGCCAGCATTAGAGCGGCAGTAAACTATGGCTACACCTTC	CASIRAAVNYGYTF
few	TRBV5-4	TRBD1	TRBJ2-7	TGTGCCAGCAGCTTACAGGGGGCCGTCTACGAGCAGTACTTC	CASSLQGAVYEQYF
-	TRBV4-3	TRBD2	TRBJ2-1	TGCGCCAGCAGCCGAGCGGTAGTTGGCGGGGGATACAATGAGCAGTTCTTC	CASSRAVVGGGYNEQFF
-	TRBV7-2	-	TRBJ2-2	TGTGCCAGCAGCTTAACTCGGACCGGGGAGCTGTTTTTT	CASSLTRTGELFF
-	TRBV14	-	TRBJ2-3	TGTGCCAGCAGCCAAGTTACAGCAATCACAGATACGCAGTATTTT	CASSQVTAITDTQYF
-	TRBV19	TRBD1	TRBJ1-5	TGTGCCAGTAGTATAGCTGACAGGGGGCCGAATCAGCCCCAGCATTTT	CASSIADRGPNQPQHF
-	TRBV29-1	TRBD1	TRBJ1-2	TGCAGCGTATTTAGGTCCGACAGGGACGGCTATGGCTACACCTTC	CSVFRSDRDGYGYTF
few	TRBV7-2	TRBD1	TRBJ2-2	TGTGCCAGCAGCCCCGGTAGGGGGCCCACCGGGGAGCTGTTTTTT	CASSPGRGPTGELFF
-	TRBV15	-	TRBJ2-1	TGTGCCACCAGCAGAGATCCCGGGGACAATGAGCAGTTCTTC	CATSRDPGDNEQFF
-	TRBV4-1	TRBD1	TRBJ2-5	TGCGCCAGCAGCCAAGACTCCCCCGGGACAGGGGGTACGAGCTTCGGAGAGACCCAGTACTTC	CASSQDSPGTGGTSFGETQYF
-	TRBV7-2	TRBD2	TRBJ2-7	TGTGCCAGCAGCTTGGTGGGGACTAGCGGGGGGGCCGCCTCCTACGAGCAGTACTTC	CASSLVGTSGGAASYEQYF
-	TRBV5-1	TRBD1	TRBJ2-2	TGCGCCAGCAGCTTACGGACAGGGGGCGACGCCGGGGAGCTGTTTTTT	CASSLRTGGDAGELFF
-	TRBV19	TRBD2	TRBJ2-1	TGTGCCAGTAGTCTCTTAGCGGGAGGCCTCACGGGGGAGCAGTTCTTC	CASSLLAGGLTGEQFF
-	TRBV5-1	TRBD1	TRBJ2-1	TGCGCCAGCAGCTCGACAGGGTCAAACTACAATGAGCAGTTCTTC	CASSSTGSNYNEQFF
once	TRBV28	-	TRBJ1-1	TGTGCCAGCAGAGACTCCGTTGAAGCTTTCTTT	CASRDSVEAFF